These 14 T cell receptor beta chains share one sample of origin, sequenced in a study of technical replicates of blood from a few donors. Assay: immunoSEQ multiplex PCR; the TCRdb copy retains only in-frame clones and omits some. The profile covers roughly 80,000 clones, with just under 95% appearing a single time and 0.41% taken by the ten largest. Sequencing was performed on T cells isolated from PBMCs. Source of these receptors: a human donor in good health.

The CDR3 nucleotides read TGTGCCAGTTACTCTCGACAAACTGGAAACACCATATATTTT. It is translated as CASYSRQTGNTIYF. J is TRBJ1-3 and V is TRBV2; D is ambiguous. Germline V CDR1 and CDR2: SNHLY, FYNNEI. This CDR3 contains 14 residues. Trimming removed 9 bases from V and 2 bases from J, with 14 bases in between.

This clone was recorded a few times. This chain links TRBV9 with TRBJ1-1; D is perhaps TRBD1 (6 bases). Germline loops: CDR1 SGDLS, CDR2 YYNGEE. Trimming took off 2 bases at V and 8 bases at J, with 10 bases between the two ends. This CDR3 has 12 residues. The CDR3 DNA sequence: TGTGCCAGCAGCGTCGGGGGGCTCGAAGCTTTCTTT. Residues: CASSVGGLEAFF.

This clone was seen more than once but under ten times. This chain connects TRBV30 to TRBJ1-1; D is undetermined. The CDR3 contains 12 residues. Trimming removed 0 bases from V and 8 bases from J, with 10 bases in between. Per the germline V gene, CDR1 is GTSNPN and CDR2 is SVGIG (reference sequence). The DNA of the CDR3 is TGTGCCTGGAGTGTTCCAGCTAGGGAAGCTTTCTTT. Its translation is CAWSVPAREAFF.

CDR3 amino acids: CACLEGYPNYGYTF. The CDR3 region has the DNA TGTGCCTGCCTGGAGGGGTATCCTAACTATGGCTACACCTTC. The chain uses TRBV30 and TRBJ1-2, with D possibly matching TRBD1 (5 bases). Germline V gives CDR1 GTSNPN, CDR2 SVGIG (reference sequence). CDR3 length equals 14 residues. Trimming cost V 6 bases and J 0 bases, with 14 bases left between them.

The gene calls are TRBV28 and TRBJ2-7; 7 nucleotides line up with TRBD2. This CDR3 spans 14 amino acids. The V gene's germline CDR1 is MDHEN and CDR2 SYDVKM. V shed 3 bases and J 4 bases; nucleotides not matched to a gene: 6. The CDR3 region is CASSLGGIGYEQYF. DNA of the CDR3: TGTGCCAGCAGTTTGGGAGGGATCGGGTACGAGCAGTACTTC.

The chain has TRBV7-2 and TRBJ2-3; TRBD2 matches at 7 bases. The CDR3 sequence is 14 residues long. CDR1 SGHTA and CDR2 FQGNSA come from the germline V gene. In DNA, the CDR3 is TGTGCTCTTGGGAGCGGGATGAGCACAGATACGCAGTATTTT. Translated, it gives CALGSGMSTDTQYF.

The CDR3 protein is CASSPFIESLAKNIQYF. CDR3 coding DNA: TGTGCCAGCAGTCCATTCATAGAGTCTTTAGCCAAAAACATTCAGTACTTC. This chain links TRBV27 with TRBJ2-4; D ambiguous. The V end was cut by 5 bases, the J end by 0 bases, with 17 bases between. CDR1 MNHEY and CDR2 SMNVEV come from the germline V gene (reference sequence). CDR3 length equals 17 residues.

The chain is built from TRBV14 and TRBJ1-1; weak D call: TRBD1 (5 bases). With 2 bases removed from V and 7 bases from J, the gap between germline ends came to 11 bases. This CDR3 has 13 amino acids. Per germline, CDR1 SGHDN and CDR2 FVKESK. The CDR3 is CASSQTWGDEAFF. The DNA for the CDR3 is TGTGCCAGCAGCCAAACTTGGGGGGATGAAGCTTTCTTT. The complete variable domain, with remaining parts taken from reference TRBV14 and TRBJ1-1, reads EAGVTQFPSHSVIEKGQTVTLRCDPISGHDNLYWYRRVMGKEIKFLLHFVKESKQDESGMPNNRFLAERTGGTYSTLKVQPAELEDSGVYFCASSQTWGDEAFFGQGTRLTVV.

The chain is built from TRBV29-1 and TRBJ2-7; D remains ambiguous. CDR1 is SQVTM and CDR2 is ANQGSEA in the germline V gene. Trimming stripped 2 bases from V and 1 base from J, with 6 bases between. The CDR3 is 12 amino acids. In DNA, the CDR3 is TGCAGCGTTGAAAAACAGTCCTACGAGCAGTACTTC. Amino acid sequence: CSVEKQSYEQYF.

This chain links TRBV6-5 with TRBJ1-1, with D unclear. V gave up 2 bases and J gave up 0 bases, with 7 bases separating them. The CDR3 consists of 14 residues. Germline loops: CDR1 MNHEY, CDR2 SVGAGI. DNA of the CDR3: TGTGCCAGCAGTTACGGCATCATGAACACTGAAGCTTTCTTT. Its translation is CASSYGIMNTEAFF.

This chain connects TRBV6-1 to TRBJ2-7; maybe TRBD1 (6 bases). The V gene lost 5 bases and the J gene lost 3 bases, with 17 bases spanning the gap. CDR1 and CDR2 (germline): MNHNS, SASEGT. The CDR3 runs 15 residues. CDR3 sequence reads: CASSLPRGSVYEQYF. DNA for the CDR3: TGTGCCAGCAGTCTGCCCAGGGGATCGGTCTACGAGCAGTACTTC.

CDR3 in amino acids: CASSEKGKADTQYF. DNA of the CDR3: TGCGCCAGCAGTGAGAAGGGGAAAGCAGATACGCAGTATTTT. The chain employs TRBV10-1 and TRBJ2-3; the D gene is possibly TRBD1 (5 bases). CDR3 length equals 14 residues. CDR1 and CDR2 (germline): WNHNN, SYGVQD (reference sequence). The ends were cut back, 2 bases at V and 4 bases at J, with 10 bases in the middle.

The rearrangement uses TRBV4-2 and TRBJ1-5, with D perhaps TRBD1 (6 bases). Germline V gene sequence: CDR1 LGHNA, CDR2 YNFKEQ. V dropped 0 bases and J dropped 7 bases, with 16 bases sitting between them. The CDR3 totals 16 residues. The CDR3 here is CASSQDLAGVGQPQHF. CDR3 nucleotide sequence: TGTGCCAGCAGCCAAGATTTGGCAGGGGTCGGGCAGCCCCAGCATTTT.

The gene calls are TRBV28 and TRBJ1-4; 11 positions match TRBD1. The J segment lost 3 bases and the V segment lost 4 bases, leaving 4 bases of the junction unmatched. Germline lookup yields CDR1 MDHEN and CDR2 SYDVKM. The CDR3 extends over 16 amino acids. The CDR3 sequence is CASSSPDRGPNEKLFF. CDR3 bases: TGTGCCAGCAGTTCGCCGGACAGGGGGCCTAATGAAAAACTGTTTTTT.